The 21 T cell receptor beta chains presented below share a single source sample, sequenced in a study of blood T cells in healthy people across ages. PCR was performed a second time for roughly 7 to 11 cycles using a sample-barcoded 5' primer and a J-beta primer mix. TCRdb called the 5' RACE reads again in MiXCR, with one record for every CDR3 protein. The sample consists of over a million distinct CDR3 sequences, approximately 42% of them appearing once. The material sequenced was blood. These receptors were taken from a woman aged 18-30 years in good health.

V is TRBV12-3 or TRBV12-4 and J is TRBJ1-5; D may be TRBD1 (6 bases). The CDR3 has 14 amino acids. V was shortened by 3 bases and J by 2 bases, with 8 bases between the two germline ends. As DNA, the CDR3 is TGTGCCAGCAGTTTCGCAGGGGGCAATCAGCCCCAGCATTTT. Protein sequence: CASSFAGGNQPQHF.

Concerning this clonotype: Sequence at one end of the junction differs from germline and may be a read error. V is TRBV7-3 and J is TRBJ2-1; D unclear. CDR3 length equals 15 residues. CDR1 is SGHTA, CDR2 FQGTGA, per germline. As DNA, the CDR3 is TGTGTCAGCAGCAAGGAGTCTGTCGGATACAATGAGCAGTTCTTC. Translating gives CVSSKESVGYNEQFF.

The V call is TRBV18, the J call TRBJ1-1; D is uncertain. This CDR3 contains 13 residues. The germline gives CDR1 KGHSH, CDR2 LQKENI. The ends were cut back, 6 bases at V and 3 bases at J, with 11 bases in the middle. The CDR3, as DNA: TGTGCCAGCTCCCTAGCCGTGCACACTGAAGCTTTCTTT. Its protein is CASSLAVHTEAFF.

The chain combines TRBV20-1 with TRBJ1-1, with a weak D call TRBD1 (6 bases). CDR3 length equals 13 residues. Trimming cost V 6 bases and J 4 bases, with 15 bases left between them. CDR1 and CDR2 (germline): DFQATT, SNEGSKA (reference sequence). The CDR3 loop reads CSALGGHGTEAFF. CDR3 sequence (DNA): TGCAGTGCCCTGGGGGGGCACGGCACTGAAGCTTTCTTT.

This chain joins TRBV7-9 and TRBJ1-4; D not resolved. Germline loops: CDR1 SEHNR, CDR2 FQNEAQ (reference sequence). The V and J ends lost 1 base and 3 bases respectively, with 18 bases between them. The CDR3 length is 18 residues. CDR3 in amino acids: CASSLGNRLRASNEKLFF. DNA for the CDR3: TGTGCCAGCAGCTTAGGAAATCGGCTCCGAGCGTCTAATGAAAAACTGTTTTTT.

J is TRBJ2-4 and V is TRBV3-1; TRBD1 or TRBD2 may be the D gene (6 bases each). Germline V gene sequence: CDR1 LGHDT, CDR2 YNNKEL (reference sequence). This CDR3 has 22 amino acids. Trimming left V 1 base short and J 0 bases short, with 28 bases between. CDR3 region: CASSQVRAEGGQTRLAKNIQYF. The DNA of the CDR3 is TGTGCCAGCAGCCAAGTCAGGGCTGAAGGGGGGCAGACCAGACTAGCCAAAAACATTCAGTACTTC.

This chain links TRBV4-2 with TRBJ2-6; TRBD2 might be the D (5 bases). This CDR3 comprises 20 residues. V gave up 0 bases and J gave up 3 bases, with 21 bases separating them. From germline, CDR1 is LGHNA and CDR2 YNFKEQ. CDR3 protein: CASSQDGGDRLIFGANVLTF. The CDR3 coding sequence is TGTGCCAGCAGCCAAGATGGAGGAGACCGACTCATCTTTGGGGCCAACGTCCTGACTTTC.

The chain has TRBV6-2 or TRBV6-3 and TRBJ2-1; TRBD1 agrees at 10 bases. CDR1 is MNHEY, CDR2 SVGEGT, per germline. V dropped 2 bases and J dropped 1; count of bases not matched to a gene: 5. The CDR3 runs 17 residues. The CDR3: CASSYHRQGASYNEQFF. As DNA, the CDR3 is TGTGCCAGCAGTTACCACAGACAGGGGGCATCCTACAATGAGCAGTTCTTC.

The chain uses TRBV6-1 and TRBJ2-5, with TRBD1 identical over 8 bases. V was clipped by 6 bases and J by 11 bases; unmatched bases: 8. The germline V gene encodes CDR1 MNHNS and CDR2 SASEGT. The CDR3 extends over 12 amino acids. The CDR3, as DNA: TGTGCCAGCAGCGGGACAGGTTTCGCGCAGTACTTC. It translates to CASSGTGFAQYF.

The chain carries TRBV5-1 and TRBJ1-1, with TRBD1 matching over 7 bases. Unmatched junction bases numbered 7, after V lost 0 bases and J lost 2 bases. From germline, CDR1 is SGHRS and CDR2 YFSETQ. The CDR3 has 16 amino acids. CDR3 loop: CASSLEKGQINTEAFF. In DNA, the CDR3 is TGCGCCAGCAGCTTGGAGAAGGGACAGATTAACACTGAAGCTTTCTTT. Supplemented by reference TRBV5-1 and TRBJ1-1, the full variable domain reads KAGVTQTPRYLIKTRGQQVTLSCSPISGHRSVSWYQQTPGQGLQFLFEYFSETQRNKGNFPGRFSGRQFSNSRSEMNVSTLELGDSALYLCASSLEKGQINTEAFFGQGTRLTVV.

This clonotype was seen more than once but under ten times. This sequence joins TRBV12-3 or TRBV12-4 and TRBJ2-3, with D possibly being TRBD1 (6 bases). Trimming left V 2 bases short and J 1 base short, with 19 bases between. The CDR3 sequence is 18 residues long. CDR3 in DNA: TGTGCCAGCAGTTTAATGTTTCAGGGGAAGATGGGCACAGATACGCAGTATTTT. This gives the protein CASSLMFQGKMGTDTQYF.

The V gene is TRBV6-1, the J gene TRBJ2-1; 11 nucleotides align to TRBD2. V lost 5 bases and J lost 4; bases outside the gene matches: 7. This CDR3 contains 16 residues. Germline values: CDR1 MNHNS, CDR2 SASEGT. CDR3 in DNA: TGTGCCAGCAGTTCCCGGACTAGCGGGCCTTACAATGAGCAGTTCTTC. Protein product: CASSSRTSGPYNEQFF.

The chain combines TRBV5-5 with TRBJ2-5; possible D gene TRBD1, 6 bases. Near its end, the DNA agrees better with TRBJ2-7, so the J call may be wrong. The germline V gene encodes CDR1 SGHKS and CDR2 YYEKEE (reference sequence). The CDR3 is made up of 15 amino acids. CDR3 nucleotide sequence: TGTGCCAGCAGCCTTGGACAGTTCGACTTTGACGAGCAGTACTTC. Translation: CASSLGQFDFDEQYF.

A remark on this clonotype: A much larger clone is a single base away; this may be a read error. The chain links TRBV6-1 to TRBJ1-1; D is possibly TRBD1 (5 bases). The length of the CDR3 is 11 residues. CDR1 is MNHNS and CDR2 is SASEGT in the germline V gene. CDR3 coding DNA: TGTGACAGCACAGGGAACACTGAAGCTTTCTTT. The encoded protein is CDSTGNTEAFF.

In its sample, this clonotype was seen a few times. CDR3 residues: CASSQGQGGEQFF. In DNA form, the CDR3 reads TGTGCCAGCAGCCAAGGACAGGGGGGTGAGCAGTTCTTC. This chain joins TRBV3-1 and TRBJ2-1; the match to TRBD1 covers 9 bases. J lost 9 bases, V lost 1 base, and 1 base had no gene match. The CDR3 runs 13 residues. CDR1 and CDR2 (germline): LGHDT, YNNKEL (reference sequence).

This clonotype was counted between two and nine times. This sequence joins TRBV12-3 or TRBV12-4 and TRBJ2-4; weak D call: TRBD1 (5 bases). This CDR3 contains 12 residues. The V end lost 3 bases, the J end lost 10 bases, and 10 bases lay between the germline ends. The CDR3 DNA reads as TGTGCCAGCAGTTTGGCAGGGAAGATTCAGTACTTC. Translating it yields CASSLAGKIQYF.

This chain links TRBV27 with TRBJ1-2, with TRBD1 matching over 7 bases. The V gene end was trimmed by 5 bases and the J gene end by 3 bases; junction bases not matched to a gene: 3. The germline CDR1 and CDR2 sequences are MNHEY and SMNVEV (reference sequence). The CDR3 loop spans 13 amino acids. The CDR3 coding sequence is TGTGCCAGCAGTAAGGGACAGTACTATGGCTACACCTTC. This gives the protein CASSKGQYYGYTF.

The J gene is TRBJ2-7, the V gene TRBV2; 11 nucleotides align to TRBD2. The CDR3 has 12 residues. Germline V gene sequence: CDR1 SNHLY, CDR2 FYNNEI. The ends lost 8 bases at V and 7 bases at J; junction bases unmatched: 4. Here the CDR3 DNA reads TGTGCCAGCCTAGCGGGAGGAGGAGAGCAGTACTTC. It encodes CASLAGGGEQYF.

The chain combines TRBV5-6 with TRBJ2-7; perhaps TRBD2 as D (6 bases). V shed 4 bases and J shed 2 bases, with 19 bases lying between them. Germline V gives CDR1 SGHDT, CDR2 YYEEEE. The CDR3 contains 16 residues. The CDR3 DNA follows: TGTGCCAGCAGCCTTCCCTTTAGCGGCAACACCTACGAGCAGTACTTC. As protein: CASSLPFSGNTYEQYF.

The V call is TRBV6-1, the J call TRBJ1-1; TRBD1 matches at 9 bases. CDR3 length: 15 residues. Germline CDR1 is MNHNS and CDR2 is SASEGT. J was trimmed by 6 bases and V by 4 bases; bases with no gene match: 9. This chain's CDR3 is CASSATQGASAEAFF. CDR3 nucleotide sequence: TGTGCCAGCAGTGCTACACAGGGGGCGAGCGCTGAAGCTTTCTTT.

This clonotype was observed a few times. The chain joins TRBV7-6 to TRBJ1-6; 7 nucleotides align to TRBD1. V was clipped by 5 bases and J by 7 bases; unmatched bases: 5. The length of the CDR3 is 14 residues. From germline, CDR1 is SGHVS and CDR2 FNYEAQ. CDR3 protein: CASSAGQPNSPLHF. CDR3 nucleotide sequence: TGTGCCAGCAGCGCGGGACAGCCGAATTCACCCCTCCACTTT.